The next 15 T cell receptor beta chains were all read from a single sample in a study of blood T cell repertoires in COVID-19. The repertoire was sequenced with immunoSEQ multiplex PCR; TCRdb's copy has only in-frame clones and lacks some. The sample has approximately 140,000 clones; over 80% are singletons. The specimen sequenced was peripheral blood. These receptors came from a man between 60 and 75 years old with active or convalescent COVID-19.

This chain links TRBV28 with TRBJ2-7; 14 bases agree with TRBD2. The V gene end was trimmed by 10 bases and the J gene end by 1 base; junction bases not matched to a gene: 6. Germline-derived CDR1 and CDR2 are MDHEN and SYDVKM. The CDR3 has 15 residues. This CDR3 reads CATGTSGSLSYEQYF. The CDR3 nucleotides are TGTGCCACCGGGACTAGCGGGAGTTTATCCTACGAGCAGTACTTC.

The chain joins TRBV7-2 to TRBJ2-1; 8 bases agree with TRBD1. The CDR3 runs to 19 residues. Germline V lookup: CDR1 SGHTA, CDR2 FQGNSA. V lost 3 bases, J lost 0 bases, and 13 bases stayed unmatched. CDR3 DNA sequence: TGTGCCAGCAGCTTCTCCGGGACAGGATGGTCTTTCTCCTACAATGAGCAGTTCTTC. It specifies CASSFSGTGWSFSYNEQFF.

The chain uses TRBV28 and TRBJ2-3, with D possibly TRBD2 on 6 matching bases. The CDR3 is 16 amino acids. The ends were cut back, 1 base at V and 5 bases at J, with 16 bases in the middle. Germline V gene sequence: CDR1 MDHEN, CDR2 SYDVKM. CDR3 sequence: CASSLLSGGLEDTQYF. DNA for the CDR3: TGTGCCAGCAGTTTATTGTCCGGAGGGCTTGAAGATACGCAGTATTTT.

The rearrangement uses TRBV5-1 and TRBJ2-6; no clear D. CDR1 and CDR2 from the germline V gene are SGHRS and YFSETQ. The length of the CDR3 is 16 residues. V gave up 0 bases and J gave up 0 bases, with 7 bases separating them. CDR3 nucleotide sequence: TGCGCCAGCAGCTTGGTGCGAAACTCTGGGGCCAACGTCCTGACTTTC. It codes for CASSLVRNSGANVLTF.

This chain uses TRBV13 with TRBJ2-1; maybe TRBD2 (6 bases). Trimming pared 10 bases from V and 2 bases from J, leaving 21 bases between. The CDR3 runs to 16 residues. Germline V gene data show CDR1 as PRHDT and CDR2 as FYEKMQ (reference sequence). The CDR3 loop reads CATCVGGPLPYNEQFF. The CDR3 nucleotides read TGTGCCACTTGTGTGGGAGGCCCCCTACCCTACAATGAGCAGTTCTTC.

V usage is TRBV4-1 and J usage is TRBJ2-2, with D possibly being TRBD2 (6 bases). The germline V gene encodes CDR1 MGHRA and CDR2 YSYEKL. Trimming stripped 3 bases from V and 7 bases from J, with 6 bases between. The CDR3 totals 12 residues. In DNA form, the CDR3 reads TGCGCCAGCAGCCAGGGGGGCGGGGAGCTGTTTTTT. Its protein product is CASSQGGGELFF.

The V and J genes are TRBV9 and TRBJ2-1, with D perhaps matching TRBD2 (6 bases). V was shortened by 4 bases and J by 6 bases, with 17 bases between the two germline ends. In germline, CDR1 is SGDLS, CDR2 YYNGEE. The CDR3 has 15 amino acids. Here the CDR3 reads CASSPEWRALNEQFF. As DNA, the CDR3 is TGTGCCAGCAGCCCAGAGTGGAGGGCCCTCAATGAGCAGTTCTTC.

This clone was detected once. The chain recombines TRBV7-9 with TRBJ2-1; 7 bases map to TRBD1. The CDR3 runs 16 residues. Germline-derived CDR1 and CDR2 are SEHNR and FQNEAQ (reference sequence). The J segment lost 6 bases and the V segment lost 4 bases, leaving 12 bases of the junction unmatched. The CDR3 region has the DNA TGTGCCAGCAGCTCGGGTAGACAGGGAATCTTCAATGAGCAGTTCTTC. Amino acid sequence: CASSSGRQGIFNEQFF.

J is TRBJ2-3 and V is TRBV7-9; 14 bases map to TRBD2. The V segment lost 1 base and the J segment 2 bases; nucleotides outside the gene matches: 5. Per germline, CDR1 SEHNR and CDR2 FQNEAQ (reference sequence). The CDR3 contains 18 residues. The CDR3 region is CASSLGGLAGGVTDTQYF. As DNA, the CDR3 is TGTGCCAGCAGCTTAGGCGGACTAGCGGGAGGAGTCACAGATACGCAGTATTTT.

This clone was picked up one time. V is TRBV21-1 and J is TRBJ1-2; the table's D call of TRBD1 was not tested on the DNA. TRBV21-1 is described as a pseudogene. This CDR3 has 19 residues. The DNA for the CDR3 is TGTGCCAGCAGCAAAGATTGGACAGGGGCCGCCATGCAGCACTATGGCTACACCTTC. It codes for CASSKDWTGAAMQHYGYTF.

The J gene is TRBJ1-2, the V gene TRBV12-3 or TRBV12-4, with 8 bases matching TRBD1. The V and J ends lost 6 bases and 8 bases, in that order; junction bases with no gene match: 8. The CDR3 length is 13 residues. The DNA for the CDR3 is TGTGCCAGCAGCCGACAGGGGTTCGGGGGCTACACCTTC. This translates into CASSRQGFGGYTF.

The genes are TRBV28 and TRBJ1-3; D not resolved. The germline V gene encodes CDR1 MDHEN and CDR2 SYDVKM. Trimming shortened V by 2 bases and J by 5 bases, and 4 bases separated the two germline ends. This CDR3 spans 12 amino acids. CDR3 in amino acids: CASSLPRNTIYF. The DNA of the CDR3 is TGTGCCAGCAGTTTACCTAGAAACACCATATATTTT. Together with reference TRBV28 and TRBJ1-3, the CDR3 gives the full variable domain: DVKVTQSSRYLVKRTGEKVFLECVQDMDHENMFWYRQDPGLGLRLIYFSYDVKMKEKGDIPEGYSVSREKKERFSLILESASTNQTSMYLCASSLPRNTIYFGEGSWLTVV.

The CDR3 loop reads CASSSPGQGASGANVLTF. As DNA, the CDR3 is TGTGCCAGCAGCTCCCCGGGACAGGGGGCGTCTGGGGCCAACGTCCTGACTTTC. The genes are TRBV28 and TRBJ2-6, with TRBD1 matching 12 bases. Per germline, CDR1 MDHEN and CDR2 SYDVKM. This CDR3 has 18 amino acids. Trimming took 6 bases from V and 1 from J; bases not matched to a gene: 7.

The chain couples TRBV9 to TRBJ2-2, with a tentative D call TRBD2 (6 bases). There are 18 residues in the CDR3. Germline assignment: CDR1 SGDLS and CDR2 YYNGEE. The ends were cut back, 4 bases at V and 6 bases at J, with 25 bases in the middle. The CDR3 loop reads CASSSPLEPSGSAGELFF. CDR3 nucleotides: TGTGCCAGCAGCTCACCTTTGGAACCGAGCGGGTCCGCCGGGGAGCTGTTTTTT.

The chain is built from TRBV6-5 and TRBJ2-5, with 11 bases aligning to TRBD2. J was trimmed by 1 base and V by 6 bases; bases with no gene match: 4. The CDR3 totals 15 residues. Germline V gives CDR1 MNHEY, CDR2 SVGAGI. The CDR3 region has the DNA TGTGCCAGCAGGTCGACTAGCGGGGTCCAAGAGACCCAGTACTTC. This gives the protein CASRSTSGVQETQYF.